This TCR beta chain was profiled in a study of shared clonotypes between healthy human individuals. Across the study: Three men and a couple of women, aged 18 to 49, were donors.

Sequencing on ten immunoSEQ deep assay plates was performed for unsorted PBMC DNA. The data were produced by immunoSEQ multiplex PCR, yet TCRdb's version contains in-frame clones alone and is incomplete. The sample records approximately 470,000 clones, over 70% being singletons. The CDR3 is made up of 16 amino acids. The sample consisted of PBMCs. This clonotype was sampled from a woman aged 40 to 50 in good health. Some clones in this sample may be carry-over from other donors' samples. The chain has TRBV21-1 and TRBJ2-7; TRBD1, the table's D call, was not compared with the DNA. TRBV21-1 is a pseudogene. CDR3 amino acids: CASSPRDGQGKYEQYF. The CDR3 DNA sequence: TGTGCCAGCAGCCCCCGTGACGGACAGGGGAAATACGAGCAGTACTTC.